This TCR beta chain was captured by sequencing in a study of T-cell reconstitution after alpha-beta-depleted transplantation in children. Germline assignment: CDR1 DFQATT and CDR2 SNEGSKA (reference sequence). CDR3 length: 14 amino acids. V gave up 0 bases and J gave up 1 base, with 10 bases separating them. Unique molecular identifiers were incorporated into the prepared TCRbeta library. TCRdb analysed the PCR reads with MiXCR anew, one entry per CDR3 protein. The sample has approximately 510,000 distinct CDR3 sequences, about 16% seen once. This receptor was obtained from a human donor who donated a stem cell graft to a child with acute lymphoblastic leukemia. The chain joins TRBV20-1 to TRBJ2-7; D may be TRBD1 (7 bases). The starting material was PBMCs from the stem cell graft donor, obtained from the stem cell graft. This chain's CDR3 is CSARDPGGSYEQYF. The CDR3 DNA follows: TGCAGTGCTAGAGACCCAGGGGGGTCCTACGAGCAGTACTTC.